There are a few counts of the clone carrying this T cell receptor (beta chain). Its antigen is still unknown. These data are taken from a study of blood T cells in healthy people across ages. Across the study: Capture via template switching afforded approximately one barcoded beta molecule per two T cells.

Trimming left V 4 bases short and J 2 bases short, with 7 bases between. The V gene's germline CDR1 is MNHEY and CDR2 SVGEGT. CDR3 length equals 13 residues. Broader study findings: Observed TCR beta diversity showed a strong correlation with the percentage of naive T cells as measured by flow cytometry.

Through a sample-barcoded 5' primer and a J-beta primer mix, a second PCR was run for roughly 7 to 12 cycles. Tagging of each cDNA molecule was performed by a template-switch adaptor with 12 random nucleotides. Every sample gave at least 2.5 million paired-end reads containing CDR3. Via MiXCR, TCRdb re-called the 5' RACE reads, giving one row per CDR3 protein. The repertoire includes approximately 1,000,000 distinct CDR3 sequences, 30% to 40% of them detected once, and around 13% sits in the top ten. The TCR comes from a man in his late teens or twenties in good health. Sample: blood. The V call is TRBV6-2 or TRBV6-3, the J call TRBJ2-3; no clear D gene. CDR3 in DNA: TGTGCCAGCAGTTCTCCCCACACAGATACGCAGTATTTT. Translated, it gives CASSSPHTDTQYF.